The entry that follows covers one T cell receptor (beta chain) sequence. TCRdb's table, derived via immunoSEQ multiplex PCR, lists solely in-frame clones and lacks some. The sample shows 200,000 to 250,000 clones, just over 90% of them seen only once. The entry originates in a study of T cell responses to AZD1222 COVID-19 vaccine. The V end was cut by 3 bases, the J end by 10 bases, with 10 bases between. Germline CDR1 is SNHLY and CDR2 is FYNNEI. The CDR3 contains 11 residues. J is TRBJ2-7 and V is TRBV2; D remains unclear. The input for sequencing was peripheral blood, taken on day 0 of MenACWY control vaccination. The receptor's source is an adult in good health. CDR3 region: CASSEGFNQYF. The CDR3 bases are TGTGCCAGCAGTGAGGGGTTCAACCAGTACTTC.